This T cell receptor beta chain comes out of a study of cytomegalovirus exposure and HLA in healthy donors. Clones were read by immunoSEQ multiplex PCR, and TCRdb kept only the in-frame ones, dropping some. The profile covers some 80,000 clones, with 90% to 97% appearing a single time and over 1.5% taken by the ten largest. Per the germline V gene, CDR1 is SGHAT and CDR2 is FQNNGV. Trimming shortened V by 5 bases and J by 0 bases, and 12 bases separated the two germline ends. This CDR3 has 15 amino acids. The sample consisted of PBMCs. This rearrangement joins TRBV11-2 to TRBJ2-3; TRBD1 might be the D (6 bases). The clonotype comes from a young man in good health and CMV-seropositive. The CDR3 DNA follows: TGTGCCAGCAGCGCAGGGGACGCTAGCACAGATACGCAGTATTTT. It translates to CASSAGDASTDTQYF.